These 12 T cell receptor beta chains were all obtained from the same sample, sequenced in a study of PD-L1 blockade in urothelial cancer. Noted time point: pretreatment peripheral blood. Clones were sequenced by immunoSEQ multiplex PCR, and TCRdb holds only the in-frame ones, with some missing. The sample records more than 35,000 clones, roughly nine tenths being singletons. Sequencing was performed on PBMCs, taken around atezolizumab (anti-PD-L1) treatment. Source of these receptors: a woman aged 55-75 years with urothelial cancer.

This chain uses TRBV5-6 with TRBJ1-4; the D is unclear. The V end lost 1 base, the J end lost 8 bases, and 15 bases lay between the germline ends. Germline CDR1 and CDR2: SGHDT and YYEEEE. This CDR3 region has 15 residues. CDR3 region: CASSLLTRRGEKLFF. DNA of the CDR3: TGTGCCAGCAGCTTGCTGACCCGCCGAGGGGAAAAACTGTTTTTT.

This chain joins TRBV7-9 and TRBJ1-2, with TRBD1 identical over 7 bases. V gave up 1 base and J gave up 7 bases; unmatched junction bases: 6. The germline V gene encodes CDR1 SEHNR and CDR2 FQNEAQ (reference sequence). This CDR3 region has 14 residues. CDR3 bases: TGTGCCAGCAGCTTAGGGAGGGGGCAAGGTGGCTACACCTTC. Translation gives CASSLGRGQGGYTF.

This clone was seen once. The chain is built from TRBV5-1 and TRBJ2-3, with a possible D match to TRBD2 (6 bases). Per germline, CDR1 SGHRS and CDR2 YFSETQ. The V end was cut by 0 bases, the J end by 2 bases, with 16 bases between. The CDR3 covers 17 residues. CDR3 coding DNA: TGCGCCAGCAGCTTGGATCCTAGCGCGGTTTCCACAGATACGCAGTATTTT. Its protein product is CASSLDPSAVSTDTQYF.

The chain combines TRBV4-3 with TRBJ1-1; D unclear. Trimming removed 0 bases at V and 10 bases at J, with 15 bases between. The length of the CDR3 is 14 residues. The V gene's germline CDR1 is LGHNA and CDR2 YSLEER. Here the CDR3 DNA reads TGCGCCAGCAGCCAAGATCGGGTCTCAACCACAGCTTTCTTT. Its translation: CASSQDRVSTTAFF.

The J gene is TRBJ2-7, the V gene TRBV9, with D perhaps matching TRBD2 (6 bases). V lost 0 bases and J lost 2, with 12 bases in between. The CDR3 totals 15 residues. The V gene's germline CDR1 is SGDLS and CDR2 YYNGEE. The CDR3 reads CASSVATGEAYEQYF. The CDR3 bases are TGTGCCAGCAGCGTAGCTACGGGGGAGGCCTACGAGCAGTACTTC.

The chain links TRBV6-6 to TRBJ2-7; TRBD1 agrees at 12 bases. Germline V gene sequence: CDR1 MNHNY, CDR2 SVGAGI (reference sequence). Germline trimming cut 11 bases from V and 4 bases from J; bases unmatched to any gene: 12. The CDR3 runs 15 residues. The CDR3 DNA is TGTGCCTATATGGTGTGGGACAGGGGGCAGTACGAGCAGTACTTC. This sequence encodes CAYMVWDRGQYEQYF.

The chain uses TRBV27 and TRBJ1-5, with TRBD1 identical over 8 bases. Germline V gene sequence: CDR1 MNHEY, CDR2 SMNVEV (reference sequence). The CDR3 has 13 residues. The ends lost 6 bases at V and 7 bases at J; junction bases unmatched: 5. The CDR3 bases are TGTGCCAGCAGAGGGACAGGATACCAGCCCCAGCATTTT. Translating it yields CASRGTGYQPQHF.

The chain employs TRBV11-3 and TRBJ2-1; D is possibly TRBD2 (5 bases). Trimming removed 5 bases at V and 5 bases at J, with 16 bases between. Germline CDR1 SGHNT, CDR2 YENEEA. CDR3 length: 15 residues. The CDR3 here is CASSLDAGENNEQFF. In DNA, the CDR3 is TGTGCCAGCAGCCTTGATGCGGGCGAGAACAATGAGCAGTTCTTC.

The V and J genes are TRBV27 and TRBJ2-1, with 11 nucleotides matching TRBD2. CDR3 size: 17 residues. The V gene end was trimmed by 3 bases and the J gene end by 0 bases; junction bases not matched to a gene: 4. Germline loops: CDR1 MNHEY, CDR2 SMNVEV (reference sequence). CDR3 in amino acids: CASSFSGRVRSYNEQFF. CDR3 sequence (DNA): TGTGCCAGCAGTTTTAGCGGGAGGGTTCGCTCCTACAATGAGCAGTTCTTC.

The J gene is TRBJ2-3, the V gene TRBV5-1, with TRBD2 matching over 8 bases. The CDR3 consists of 15 residues. Looked up from germline, CDR1 is SGHRS and CDR2 is YFSETQ. V shed 0 bases and J 5 bases; nucleotides not matched to a gene: 5. The CDR3, as DNA: TGCGCCAGCAGCTTGGCCGGGCTAGCGGGAGATACGCAGTATTTT. As protein: CASSLAGLAGDTQYF.

This clone was recorded once. This sequence joins TRBV5-4 and TRBJ1-2; D ambiguous. This CDR3 is built from 15 residues. Germline assignment: CDR1 SGHNT and CDR2 YYREEE (reference sequence). The V and J ends lost 4 bases and 2 bases respectively, with 15 bases between them. The CDR3 sequence is CASSPPVGGNYGYTF. The CDR3 nucleotides are TGTGCCAGCAGCCCGCCCGTGGGCGGGAACTATGGCTACACCTTC.

The chain combines TRBV29-1 with TRBJ1-3, with a possible D match to TRBD1 (6 bases). The CDR3 spans 16 residues. The germline V gene has CDR1 SQVTM and CDR2 ANQGSEA. Trimming took off 6 bases at V and 0 bases at J, with 18 bases between the two ends. CDR3 DNA sequence: TGCAGCGTCGCCCTTGAGGGGGGGCACTCTGGAAACACCATATATTTT. Protein product: CSVALEGGHSGNTIYF.